The present T cell receptor beta chain was sequenced within a study of blood T cell repertoires in COVID-19. Here immunoSEQ multiplex PCR was the method, and the copy in TCRdb shows in-frame clones only, minus some. The sample carries around 270,000 clones, around four fifths recorded once. The count of this clone is one. CDR3 size: 14 residues. V was clipped by 4 bases and J by 7 bases; unmatched bases: 5. Germline V gene data show CDR1 as MNHEY and CDR2 as SVGAGI. The TCR originated in a man in his sixties with acute or convalescent COVID-19. The material sequenced was peripheral blood. The J gene is TRBJ2-1, the V gene TRBV6-5; 9 nucleotides line up with TRBD1. The DNA of the CDR3 is TGTGCCAGCAGTTTCGGGACAGGGTGGAATGAGCAGTTCTTC. This translates into CASSFGTGWNEQFF.